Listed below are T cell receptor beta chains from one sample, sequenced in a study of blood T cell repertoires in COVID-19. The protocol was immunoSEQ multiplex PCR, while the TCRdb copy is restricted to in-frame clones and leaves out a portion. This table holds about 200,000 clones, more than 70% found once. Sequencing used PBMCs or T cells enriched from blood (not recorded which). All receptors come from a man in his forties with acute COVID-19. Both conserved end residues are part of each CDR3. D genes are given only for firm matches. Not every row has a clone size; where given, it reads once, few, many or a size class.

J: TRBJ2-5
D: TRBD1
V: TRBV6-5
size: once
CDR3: CASSYGTGEETQYF
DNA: TGTGCCAGCAGTTACGGGACAGGAGAGGAGACCCAGTACTTC

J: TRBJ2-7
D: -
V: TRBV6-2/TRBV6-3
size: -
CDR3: CASSPQALEYGEQYF
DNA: TGTGCCAGCAGCCCACAAGCGTTGGAGTATGGGGAGCAGTACTTC

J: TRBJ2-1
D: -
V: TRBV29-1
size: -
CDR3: CSVVGGLPYNEQFF
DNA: TGCAGCGTTGTTGGGGGCCTGCCCTACAATGAGCAGTTCTTC

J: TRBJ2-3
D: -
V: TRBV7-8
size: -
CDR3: CASSSSGRTDTQYF
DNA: TGTGCCAGCAGCTCCAGCGGTCGCACAGATACGCAGTATTTT

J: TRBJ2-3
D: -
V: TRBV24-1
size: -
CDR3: CATSDPTGTLLTDTQYF
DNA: TGTGCCACCAGTGATCCGACGGGGACACTTCTCACAGATACGCAGTATTTT

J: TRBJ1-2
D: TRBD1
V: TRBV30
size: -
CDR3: CAWSVRGTGVYGYTF
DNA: TGTGCCTGGAGTGTACGGGGGACAGGGGTCTATGGCTACACCTTC

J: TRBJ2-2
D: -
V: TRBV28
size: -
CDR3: CASSSYTGELFF
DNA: TGTGCCAGCAGTTCATACACCGGGGAGCTGTTTTTT

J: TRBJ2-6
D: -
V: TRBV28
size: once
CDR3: CASSSYGSPGGANVLTF
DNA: TGTGCCAGCAGTTCCTACGGGAGCCCTGGTGGGGCCAACGTCCTGACTTTC

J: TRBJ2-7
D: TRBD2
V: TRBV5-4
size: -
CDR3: CASSTKRGSYEQYF
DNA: TGTGCCAGCAGCACTAAGCGGGGGTCCTACGAGCAGTACTTC

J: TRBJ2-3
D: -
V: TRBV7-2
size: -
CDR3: CASSEKAGRSDTQYF
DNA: TGTGCCAGCAGCGAGAAGGCGGGACGGTCGGATACGCAGTATTTT

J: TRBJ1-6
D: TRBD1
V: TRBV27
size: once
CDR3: CASSLRTGYNSPLHF
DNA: TGTGCCAGCAGTTTACGGACAGGCTATAATTCACCCCTCCACTTT

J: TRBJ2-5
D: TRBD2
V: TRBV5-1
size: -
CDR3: CASSRGGAETQYF
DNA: TGCGCCAGCAGCCGGGGGGGAGCAGAGACCCAGTACTTC

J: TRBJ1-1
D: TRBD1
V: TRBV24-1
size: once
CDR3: CATSDPGGGEAFF
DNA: TGTGCCACCAGTGACCCAGGGGGCGGTGAAGCTTTCTTT

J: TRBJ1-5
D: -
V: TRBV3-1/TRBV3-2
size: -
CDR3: CASSQQSGFNQPQHF
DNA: TGTGCCAGCAGCCAACAATCAGGTTTCAATCAGCCCCAGCATTTT

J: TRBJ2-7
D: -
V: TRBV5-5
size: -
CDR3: CASSLISGTYEQYF
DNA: TGTGCCAGCAGCTTAATCTCAGGGACCTACGAGCAGTACTTC

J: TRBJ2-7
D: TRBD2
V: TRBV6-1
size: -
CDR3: CASSAGTSAYEQYF
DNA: TGTGCCAGCAGTGCCGGGACTAGCGCCTACGAGCAGTACTTC

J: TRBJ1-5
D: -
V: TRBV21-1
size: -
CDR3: CASSKDSSNQPQHF
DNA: TGTGCCAGCAGCAAGGACAGCTCAAATCAGCCCCAGCATTTT

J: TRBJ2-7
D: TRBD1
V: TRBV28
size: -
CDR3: CASSRQGSSYEQYF
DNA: TGTGCCAGCAGCCGACAGGGGAGCTCCTACGAGCAGTACTTC

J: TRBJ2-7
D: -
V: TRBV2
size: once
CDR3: CATITGQYISYEQYF
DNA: TGTGCCACTATAACCGGACAGTACATCTCCTACGAGCAGTACTTC

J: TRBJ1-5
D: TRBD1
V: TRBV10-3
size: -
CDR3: CATRQGVGQPQHF
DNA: TGTGCCACTCGACAGGGGGTCGGTCAGCCCCAGCATTTT

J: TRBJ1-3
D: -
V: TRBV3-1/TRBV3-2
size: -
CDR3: CASSQDRANTIYF
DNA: TGTGCCAGCAGCCAAGACAGGGCGAACACCATATATTTT

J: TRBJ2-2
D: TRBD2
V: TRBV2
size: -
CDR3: CASSGGGTGELFF
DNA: TGTGCCAGCAGCGGCGGGGGCACCGGGGAGCTGTTTTTT

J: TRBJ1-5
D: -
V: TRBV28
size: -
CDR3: CASRQSNQPQHF
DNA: TGTGCCAGCAGACAGAGCAATCAGCCCCAGCATTTT

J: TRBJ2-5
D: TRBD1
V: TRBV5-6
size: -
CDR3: CASSRGRQGGETQYF
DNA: TGTGCCAGCAGCCGGGGGCGACAGGGGGGCGAGACCCAGTACTTC

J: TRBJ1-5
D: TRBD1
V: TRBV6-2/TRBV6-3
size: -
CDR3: CASSNTVTGGNQPQHF
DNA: TGTGCCAGCAGTAACACGGTGACAGGGGGCAATCAGCCCCAGCATTTT

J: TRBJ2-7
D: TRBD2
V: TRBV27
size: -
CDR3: CASRPTSGSSYEQYF
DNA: TGTGCCAGCAGGCCGACTAGCGGGAGCTCCTACGAGCAGTACTTC

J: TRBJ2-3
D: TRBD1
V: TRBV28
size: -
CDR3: CASRSGTAQGDTQYF
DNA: TGTGCCAGCAGGTCCGGGACAGCGCAGGGAGATACGCAGTATTTT

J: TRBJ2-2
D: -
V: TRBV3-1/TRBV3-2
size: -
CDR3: CASSQEQNTGELFF
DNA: TGTGCCAGCAGCCAGGAGCAGAACACCGGGGAGCTGTTTTTT

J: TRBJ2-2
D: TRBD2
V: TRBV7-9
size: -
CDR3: CASSQTSGRPTGELFF
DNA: TGTGCCAGCAGCCAGACTAGCGGGAGGCCCACCGGGGAGCTGTTTTTT

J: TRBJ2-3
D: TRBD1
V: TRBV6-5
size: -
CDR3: CASSPDRGGDTQYF
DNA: TGTGCCAGCAGCCCGGACAGGGGAGGAGATACGCAGTATTTT

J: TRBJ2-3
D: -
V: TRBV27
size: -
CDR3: CASSFSQGTDTQYF
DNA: TGTGCCAGCAGTTTTTCGCAGGGCACAGATACGCAGTATTTT

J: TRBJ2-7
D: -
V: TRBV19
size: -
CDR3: CASSSRRTSYEQYF
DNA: TGTGCCAGTAGTAGCCGCAGGACTTCCTACGAGCAGTACTTC

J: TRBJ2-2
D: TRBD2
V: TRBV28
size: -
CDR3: CASAPGGRELFF
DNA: TGTGCCAGCGCCCCGGGGGGGAGGGAGCTGTTTTTT

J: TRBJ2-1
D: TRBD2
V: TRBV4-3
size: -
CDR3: CASSPGGSSYNEQFF
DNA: TGCGCCAGCAGTCCCGGCGGGAGTTCCTACAATGAGCAGTTCTTC

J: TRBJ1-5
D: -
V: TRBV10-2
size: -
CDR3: CASSERDQPQHF
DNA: TGCGCCAGCAGTGAGAGAGATCAGCCCCAGCATTTT

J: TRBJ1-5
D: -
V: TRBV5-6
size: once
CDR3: CASSLGGKYSNQPQHF
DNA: TGTGCCAGCAGCTTGGGCGGGAAATATAGCAATCAGCCCCAGCATTTT

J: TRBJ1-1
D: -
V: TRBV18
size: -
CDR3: CASSSAQFNTEAFF
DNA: TGTGCCAGCTCCTCGGCACAGTTTAACACTGAAGCTTTCTTT

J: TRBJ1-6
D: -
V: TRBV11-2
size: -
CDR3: CASSVGEDSPLHF
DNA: TGTGCCAGCAGCGTGGGGGAGGATTCACCCCTCCACTTT

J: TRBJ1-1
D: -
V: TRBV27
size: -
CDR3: CASRVSRNTEAFF
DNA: TGTGCCAGCAGGGTGAGTAGGAACACTGAAGCTTTCTTT

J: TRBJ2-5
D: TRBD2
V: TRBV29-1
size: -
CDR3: CSVVAGEETQYF
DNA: TGCAGCGTGGTAGCGGGAGAGGAGACCCAGTACTTC

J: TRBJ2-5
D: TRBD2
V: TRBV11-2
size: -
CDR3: CASSPGTSGRAQTQYF
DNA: TGTGCCAGCAGCCCTGGGACTAGCGGGAGGGCTCAGACCCAGTACTTC

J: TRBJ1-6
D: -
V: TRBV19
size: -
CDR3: CASRSSSYNSPLHF
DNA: TGTGCCAGTAGAAGTAGCTCCTATAATTCACCCCTCCACTTT

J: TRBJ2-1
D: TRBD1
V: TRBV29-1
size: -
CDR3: CSAGTLDRTFIEQFF
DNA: TGCAGCGCTGGGACCCTGGACAGGACATTCATCGAGCAGTTCTTC

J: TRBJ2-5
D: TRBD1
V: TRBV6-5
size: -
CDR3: CASSYPGQLGETQYF
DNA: TGTGCCAGCAGTTACCCGGGACAGCTGGGCGAGACCCAGTACTTC

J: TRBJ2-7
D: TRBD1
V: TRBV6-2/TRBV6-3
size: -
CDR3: CASSYLPRDRGLHEQYF
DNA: TGTGCCAGCAGTTACTTACCCCGGGACAGGGGGCTCCACGAGCAGTACTTC